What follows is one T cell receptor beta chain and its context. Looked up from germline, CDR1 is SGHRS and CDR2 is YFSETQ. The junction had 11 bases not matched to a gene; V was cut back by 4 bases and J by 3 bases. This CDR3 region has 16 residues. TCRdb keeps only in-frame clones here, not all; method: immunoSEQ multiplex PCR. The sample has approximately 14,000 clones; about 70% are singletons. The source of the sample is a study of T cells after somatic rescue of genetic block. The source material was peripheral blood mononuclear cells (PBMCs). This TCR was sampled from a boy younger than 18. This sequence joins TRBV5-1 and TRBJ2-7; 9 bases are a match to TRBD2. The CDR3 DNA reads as TGCGCCAGCAGCAACACTAGGACTAGCGCATACTACGAGCAGTACTTC. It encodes CASSNTRTSAYYEQYF. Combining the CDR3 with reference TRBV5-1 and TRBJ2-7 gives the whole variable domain KAGVTQTPRYLIKTRGQQVTLSCSPISGHRSVSWYQQTPGQGLQFLFEYFSETQRNKGNFPGRFSGRQFSNSRSEMNVSTLELGDSALYLCASSNTRTSAYYEQYFGPGTRLTVT.